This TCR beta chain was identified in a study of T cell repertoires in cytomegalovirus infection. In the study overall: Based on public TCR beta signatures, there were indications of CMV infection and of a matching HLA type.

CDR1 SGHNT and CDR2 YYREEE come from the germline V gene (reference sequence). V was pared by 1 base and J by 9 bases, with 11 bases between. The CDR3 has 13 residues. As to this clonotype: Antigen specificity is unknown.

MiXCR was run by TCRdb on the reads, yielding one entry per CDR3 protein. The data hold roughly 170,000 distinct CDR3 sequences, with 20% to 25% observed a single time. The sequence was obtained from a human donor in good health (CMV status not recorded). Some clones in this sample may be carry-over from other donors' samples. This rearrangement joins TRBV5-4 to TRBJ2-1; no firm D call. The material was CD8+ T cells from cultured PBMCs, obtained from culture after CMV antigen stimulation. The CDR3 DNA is TGTGCCAGCAGCTTGTCAGGTACGGGTGAGCAGTTCTTC. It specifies CASSLSGTGEQFF.